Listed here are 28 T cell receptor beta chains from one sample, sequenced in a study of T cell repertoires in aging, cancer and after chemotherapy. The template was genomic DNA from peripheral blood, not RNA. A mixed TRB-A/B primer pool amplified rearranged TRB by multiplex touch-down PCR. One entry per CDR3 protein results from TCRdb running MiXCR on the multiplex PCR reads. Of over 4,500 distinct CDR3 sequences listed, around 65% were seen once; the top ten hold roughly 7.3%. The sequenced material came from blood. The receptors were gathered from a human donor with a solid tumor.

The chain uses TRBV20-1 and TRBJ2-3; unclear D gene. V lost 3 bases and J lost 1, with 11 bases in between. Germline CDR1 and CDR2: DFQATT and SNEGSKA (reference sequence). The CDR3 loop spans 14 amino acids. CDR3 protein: CSASRVGRTDTQYF. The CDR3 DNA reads TGCAGTGCTAGTAGAGTAGGACGCACAGATACGCAGTATTTT.

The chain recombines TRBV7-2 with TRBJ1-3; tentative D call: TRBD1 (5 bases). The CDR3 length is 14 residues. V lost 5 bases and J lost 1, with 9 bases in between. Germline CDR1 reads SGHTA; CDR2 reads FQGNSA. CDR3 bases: TGTGCCAGCAGCCTGACAGTTTCTGGAAACACCATATATTTT. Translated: CASSLTVSGNTIYF.

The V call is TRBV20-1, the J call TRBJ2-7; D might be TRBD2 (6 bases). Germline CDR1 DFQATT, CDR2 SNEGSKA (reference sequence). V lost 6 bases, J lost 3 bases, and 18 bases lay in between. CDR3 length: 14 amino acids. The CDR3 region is CSALVRDGSYEQYF. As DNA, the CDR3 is TGCAGTGCCCTAGTCCGGGACGGGAGCTACGAGCAGTACTTC.

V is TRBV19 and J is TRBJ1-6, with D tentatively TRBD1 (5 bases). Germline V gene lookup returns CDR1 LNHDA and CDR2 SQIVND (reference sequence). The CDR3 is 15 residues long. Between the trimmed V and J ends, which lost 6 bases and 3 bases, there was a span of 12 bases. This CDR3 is CASSPTGIYNSPLHF. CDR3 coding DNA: TGTGCCAGTAGCCCAACAGGCATCTATAATTCACCCCTCCACTTT.

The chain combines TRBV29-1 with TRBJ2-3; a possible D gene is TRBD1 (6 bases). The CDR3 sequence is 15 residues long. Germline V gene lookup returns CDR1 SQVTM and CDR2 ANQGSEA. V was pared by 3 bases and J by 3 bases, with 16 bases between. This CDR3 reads CSVDGGPSGTDTQYF. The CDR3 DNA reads TGCAGCGTTGATGGGGGCCCCTCAGGTACAGATACGCAGTATTTT.

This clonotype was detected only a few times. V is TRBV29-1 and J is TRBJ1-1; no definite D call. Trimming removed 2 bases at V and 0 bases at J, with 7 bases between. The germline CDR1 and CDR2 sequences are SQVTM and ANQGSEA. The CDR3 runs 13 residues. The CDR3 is CSVERVLNTEAFF. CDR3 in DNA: TGCAGCGTTGAACGAGTCTTGAACACTGAAGCTTTCTTT.

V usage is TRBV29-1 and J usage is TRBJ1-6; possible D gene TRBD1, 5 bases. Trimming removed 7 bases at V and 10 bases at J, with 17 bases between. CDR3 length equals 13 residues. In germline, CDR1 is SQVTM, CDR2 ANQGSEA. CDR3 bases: TGCAGCGCCCAGATCACAACAGGATCACCCCTCCACTTT. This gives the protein CSAQITTGSPLHF.

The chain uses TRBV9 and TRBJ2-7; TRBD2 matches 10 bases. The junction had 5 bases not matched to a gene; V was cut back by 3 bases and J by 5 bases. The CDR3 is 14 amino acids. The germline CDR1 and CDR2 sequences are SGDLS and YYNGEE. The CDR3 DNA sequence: TGTGCCAGCAGCGCTAGCGGGAGATTGGACGAGCAGTACTTC. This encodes CASSASGRLDEQYF.

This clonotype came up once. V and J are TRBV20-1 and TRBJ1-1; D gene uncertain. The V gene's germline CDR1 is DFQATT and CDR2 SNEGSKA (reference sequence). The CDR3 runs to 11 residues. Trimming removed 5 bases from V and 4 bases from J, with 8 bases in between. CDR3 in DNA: TGCAGTGCTGGCAGGAGCACTGAAGCTTTCTTT. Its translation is CSAGRSTEAFF.

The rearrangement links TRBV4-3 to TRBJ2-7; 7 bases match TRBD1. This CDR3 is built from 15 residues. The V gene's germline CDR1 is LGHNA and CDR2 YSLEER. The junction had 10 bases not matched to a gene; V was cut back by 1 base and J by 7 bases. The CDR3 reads CASSQGYYGQVEQYF. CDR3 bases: TGCGCCAGCAGCCAAGGTTATTACGGACAGGTGGAGCAGTACTTC.

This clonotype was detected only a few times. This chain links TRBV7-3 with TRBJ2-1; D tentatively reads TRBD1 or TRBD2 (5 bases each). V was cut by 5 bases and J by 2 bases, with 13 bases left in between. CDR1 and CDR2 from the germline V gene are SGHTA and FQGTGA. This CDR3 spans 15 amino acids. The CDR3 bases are TGTGCCAGCAGCCCCACCGGGACGGCCTACAATGAGCAGTTCTTC. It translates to CASSPTGTAYNEQFF.

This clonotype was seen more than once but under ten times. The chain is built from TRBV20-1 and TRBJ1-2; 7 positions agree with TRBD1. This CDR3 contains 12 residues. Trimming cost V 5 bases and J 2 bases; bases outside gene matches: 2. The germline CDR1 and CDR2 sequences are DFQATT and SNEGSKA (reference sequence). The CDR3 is CSAYRGNYGYTF. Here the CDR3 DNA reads TGCAGTGCTTACAGGGGAAACTATGGCTACACCTTC.

The CDR3 here is CASSGAGYNEKLFF. For the CDR3, the DNA is TGTGCCAGTAGCGGGGCAGGCTATAATGAAAAACTGTTTTTT. The rearrangement uses TRBV19 and TRBJ1-4; the D gene is possibly TRBD1 (5 bases). V shed 6 bases and J shed 4 bases, with 12 bases lying between them. The CDR3 contains 14 residues. Germline V gene sequence: CDR1 LNHDA, CDR2 SQIVND (reference sequence). Together with reference TRBV19 and TRBJ1-4, the CDR3 gives the full variable domain: DGGITQSPKYLFRKEGQNVTLSCEQNLNHDAMYWYRQDPGQGLRLIYYSQIVNDFQKGDIAEGYSVSREKKESFPLTVTSAQKNPTAFYLCASSGAGYNEKLFFGSGTQLSVL.

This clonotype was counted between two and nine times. CDR3 region: CASSLEQPGSGNTIYF. The CDR3 coding sequence is TGTGCCAGCAGCTTAGAACAGCCCGGATCGGGAAACACCATATATTTT. V and J are TRBV11-3 and TRBJ1-3; D is ambiguous. CDR1 and CDR2 (germline): SGHNT, YENEEA. V lost 0 bases and J 4 bases, leaving 13 bases between the germline ends. This CDR3 region has 16 residues.

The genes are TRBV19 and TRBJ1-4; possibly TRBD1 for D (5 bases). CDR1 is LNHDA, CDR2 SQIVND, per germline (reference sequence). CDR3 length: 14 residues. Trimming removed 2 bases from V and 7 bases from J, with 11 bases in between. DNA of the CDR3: TGTGCCAGTAGTATACAGGGATTATCTGAAAAACTGTTTTTT. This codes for CASSIQGLSEKLFF.

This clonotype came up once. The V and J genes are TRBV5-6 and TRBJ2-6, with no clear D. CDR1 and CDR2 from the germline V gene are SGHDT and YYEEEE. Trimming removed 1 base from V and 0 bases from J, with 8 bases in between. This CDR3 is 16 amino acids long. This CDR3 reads CASSLSMSSGANVLTF. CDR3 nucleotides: TGTGCCAGCAGCTTGTCCATGAGCTCTGGGGCCAACGTCCTGACTTTC.

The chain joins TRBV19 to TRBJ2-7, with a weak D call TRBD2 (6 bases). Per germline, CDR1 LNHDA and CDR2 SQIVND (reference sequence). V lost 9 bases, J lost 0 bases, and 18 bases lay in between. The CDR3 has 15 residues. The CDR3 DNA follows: TGTGCCAGCAGTTTAAGGTCCGGGAGCTCCTACGAGCAGTACTTC. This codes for CASSLRSGSSYEQYF.

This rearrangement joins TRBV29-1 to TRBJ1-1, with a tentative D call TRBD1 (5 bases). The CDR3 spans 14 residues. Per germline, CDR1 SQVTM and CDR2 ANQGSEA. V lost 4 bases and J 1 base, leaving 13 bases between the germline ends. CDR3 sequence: CSVVSGRGNTEAFF. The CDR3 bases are TGCAGCGTTGTCTCGGGACGGGGGAACACTGAAGCTTTCTTT. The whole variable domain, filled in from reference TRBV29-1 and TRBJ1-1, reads SAVISQKPSRDICQRGTSLTIQCQVDSQVTMMFWYRQQPGQSLTLIATANQGSEATYESGFVIDKFPISRPNLTFSTLTVSNMSPEDSSIYLCSVVSGRGNTEAFFGQGTRLTVV.

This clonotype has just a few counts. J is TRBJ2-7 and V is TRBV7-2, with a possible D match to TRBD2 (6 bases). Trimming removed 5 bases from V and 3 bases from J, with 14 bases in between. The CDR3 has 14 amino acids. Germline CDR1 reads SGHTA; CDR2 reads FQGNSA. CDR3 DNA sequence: TGTGCCAGCAGCACGACTAGAGGAAGCTACGAGCAGTACTTC. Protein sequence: CASSTTRGSYEQYF.

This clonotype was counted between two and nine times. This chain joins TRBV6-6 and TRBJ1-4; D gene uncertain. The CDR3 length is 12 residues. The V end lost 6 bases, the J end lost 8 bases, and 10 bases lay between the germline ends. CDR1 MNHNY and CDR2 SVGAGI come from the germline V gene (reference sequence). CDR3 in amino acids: CASSEQGEKLFF. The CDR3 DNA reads TGTGCCAGCAGCGAACAAGGAGAAAAACTGTTTTTT.

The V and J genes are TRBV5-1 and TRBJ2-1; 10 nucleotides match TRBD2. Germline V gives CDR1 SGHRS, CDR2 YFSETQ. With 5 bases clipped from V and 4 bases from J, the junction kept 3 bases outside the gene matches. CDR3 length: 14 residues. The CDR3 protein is CASRTSGAYNEQFF. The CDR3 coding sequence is TGCGCCAGCAGAACTAGCGGGGCTTACAATGAGCAGTTCTTC.

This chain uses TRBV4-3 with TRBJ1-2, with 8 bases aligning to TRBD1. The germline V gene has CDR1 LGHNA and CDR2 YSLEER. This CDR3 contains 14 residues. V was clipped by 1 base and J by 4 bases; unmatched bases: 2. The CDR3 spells CASSQAGTGYGYTF. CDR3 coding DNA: TGCGCCAGCAGCCAAGCCGGGACAGGCTATGGCTACACCTTC.

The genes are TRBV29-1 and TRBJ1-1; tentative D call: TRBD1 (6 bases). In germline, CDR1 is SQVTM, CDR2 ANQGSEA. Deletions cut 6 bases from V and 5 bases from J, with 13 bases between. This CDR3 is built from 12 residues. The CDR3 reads CSVYRVGTEAFF. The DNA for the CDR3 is TGCAGCGTGTACAGGGTAGGGACTGAAGCTTTCTTT.

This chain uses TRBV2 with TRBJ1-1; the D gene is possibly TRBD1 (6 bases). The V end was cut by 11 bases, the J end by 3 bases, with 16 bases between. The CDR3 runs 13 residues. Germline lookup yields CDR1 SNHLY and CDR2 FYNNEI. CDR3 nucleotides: TGTGCCTCCGACCGGGACATCGACACTGAAGCTTTCTTT. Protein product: CASDRDIDTEAFF.

Written as DNA, the CDR3 is TGTGCCAGCAGCCAACGTCCGGGACAGTACAATAGCAATCAGCCCCAGCATTTT. Translated: CASSQRPGQYNSNQPQHF. The chain carries TRBV14 and TRBJ1-5, with 7 bases fitting TRBD1. The V gene's germline CDR1 is SGHDN and CDR2 FVKESK. Trimming took 2 bases from V and 0 from J; bases not matched to a gene: 10. This CDR3 has 18 amino acids.

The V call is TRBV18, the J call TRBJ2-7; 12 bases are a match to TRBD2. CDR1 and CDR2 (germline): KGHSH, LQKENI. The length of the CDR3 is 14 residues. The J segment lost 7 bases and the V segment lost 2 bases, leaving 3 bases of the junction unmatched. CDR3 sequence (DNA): TGTGCCAGCTCACCAGGGCTAGCGGGAGGGGAGCAGTACTTC. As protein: CASSPGLAGGEQYF. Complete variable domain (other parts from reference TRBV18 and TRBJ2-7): NAGVMQNPRHLVRRRGQEARLRCSPMKGHSHVYWYRQLPEEGLKFMVYLQKENIIDESGMPKERFSAEFPKEGPSILRIQQVVRGDSAAYFCASSPGLAGGEQYFGPGTRLTVT.

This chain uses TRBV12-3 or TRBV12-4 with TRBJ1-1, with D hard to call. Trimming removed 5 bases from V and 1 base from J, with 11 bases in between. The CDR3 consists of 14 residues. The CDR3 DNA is TGTGCCAGCAGTCGTTCTGGGGAGAACACTGAAGCTTTCTTT. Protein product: CASSRSGENTEAFF.

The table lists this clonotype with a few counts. The CDR3 loop is CASSLEGREATDTQYF. In DNA form, the CDR3 reads TGCGCCAGCAGCTTGGAGGGGCGGGAGGCCACAGATACGCAGTATTTT. This chain uses TRBV5-1 with TRBJ2-3; 8 nucleotides align to TRBD2. In germline, CDR1 is SGHRS, CDR2 YFSETQ. This CDR3 contains 16 residues. J was trimmed by 2 bases and V by 0 bases; bases with no gene match: 5.